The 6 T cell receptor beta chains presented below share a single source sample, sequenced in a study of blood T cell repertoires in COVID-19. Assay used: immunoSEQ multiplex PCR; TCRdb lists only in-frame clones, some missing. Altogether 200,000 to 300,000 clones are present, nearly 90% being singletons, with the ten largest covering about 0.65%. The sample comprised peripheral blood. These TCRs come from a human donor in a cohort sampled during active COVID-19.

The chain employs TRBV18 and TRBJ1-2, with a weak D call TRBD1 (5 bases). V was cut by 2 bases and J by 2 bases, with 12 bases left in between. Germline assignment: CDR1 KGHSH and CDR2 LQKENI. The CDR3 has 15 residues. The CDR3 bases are TGTGCCAGCTCACCAGGCTTACAGGAGAACTATGGCTACACCTTC. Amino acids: CASSPGLQENYGYTF. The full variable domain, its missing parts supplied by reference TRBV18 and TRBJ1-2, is NAGVMQNPRHLVRRRGQEARLRCSPMKGHSHVYWYRQLPEEGLKFMVYLQKENIIDESGMPKERFSAEFPKEGPSILRIQQVVRGDSAAYFCASSPGLQENYGYTFGSGTRLTVV.

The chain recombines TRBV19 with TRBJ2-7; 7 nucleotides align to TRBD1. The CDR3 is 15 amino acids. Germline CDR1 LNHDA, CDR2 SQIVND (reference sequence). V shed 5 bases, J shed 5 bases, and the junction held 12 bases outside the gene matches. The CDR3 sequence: CASSSRTGIVHEQYF. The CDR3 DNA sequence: TGTGCCAGTAGTTCCCGGACAGGCATAGTCCACGAGCAGTACTTC.

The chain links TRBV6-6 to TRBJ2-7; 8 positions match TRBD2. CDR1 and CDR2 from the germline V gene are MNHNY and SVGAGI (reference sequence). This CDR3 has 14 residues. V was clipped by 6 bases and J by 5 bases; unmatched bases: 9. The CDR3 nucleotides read TGTGCCAGCAGCCAGCGGGGGTTTATGGACGAGCAGTACTTC. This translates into CASSQRGFMDEQYF.

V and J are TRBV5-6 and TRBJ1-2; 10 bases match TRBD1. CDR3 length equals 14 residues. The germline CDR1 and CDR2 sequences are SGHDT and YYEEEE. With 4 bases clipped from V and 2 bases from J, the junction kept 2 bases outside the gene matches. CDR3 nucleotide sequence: TGTGCCAGCAGCGGGGACAGGGGCAACTATGGCTACACCTTC. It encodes CASSGDRGNYGYTF.

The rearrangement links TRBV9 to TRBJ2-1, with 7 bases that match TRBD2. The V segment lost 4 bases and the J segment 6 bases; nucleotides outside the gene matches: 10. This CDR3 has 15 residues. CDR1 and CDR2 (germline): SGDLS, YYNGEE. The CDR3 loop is CASSLEGRAPNEQFF. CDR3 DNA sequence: TGTGCCAGCAGCTTGGAGGGGAGGGCTCCCAATGAGCAGTTCTTC.

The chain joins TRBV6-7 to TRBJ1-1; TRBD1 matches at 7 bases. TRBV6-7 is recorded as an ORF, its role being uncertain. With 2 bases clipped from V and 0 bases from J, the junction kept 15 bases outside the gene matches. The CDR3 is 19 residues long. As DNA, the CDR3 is TGTGCCAGCAGTTACCGAGACAGGGATTACACGTCCATGAACACTGAAGCTTTCTTT. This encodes CASSYRDRDYTSMNTEAFF.